The rows below give T cell receptor beta chains drawn from one sample of a study of Ad26.COV2.S vaccination and SARS-CoV-2 variants. Profiled with immunoSEQ multiplex PCR; TCRdb holds only in-frame clones, not every one. This table has about 350,000 clones, roughly 89% appearing once. The sample was peripheral blood, taken in a trial of Ad26.COV2.S vaccine versus placebo. These receptors were obtained from a person between 18 and 65 years old who received the Ad26.COV2.S COVID-19 vaccine or a placebo. CDR3s include the opening cysteine and the closing phenylalanine or tryptophan. The D gene is left open where the match is weak. Some rows have no size entry. The others give once, few or many, or a class for an expanded clone.

few | - | TRBJ1-1 | TRBV18 | CASSPESNTEAFF | TGTGCCAGCTCACCCGAATCTAACACTGAAGCTTTCTTT
- | TRBD1 | TRBJ2-1 | TRBV5-1 | CASRRGPTTYNEQFF | TGCGCCAGCAGAAGGGGGCCGACGACCTACAATGAGCAGTTCTTC
- | - | TRBJ1-1 | TRBV4-3 | CASSQVAGENTEAFF | TGCGCCAGCAGCCAAGTCGCGGGGGAGAACACTGAAGCTTTCTTT
- | - | TRBJ1-5 | TRBV19 | CASRAGGIDNQPQHF | TGTGCCAGTAGGGCAGGAGGAATTGACAATCAGCCCCAGCATTTT
- | - | TRBJ1-6 | TRBV5-8 | CASSLARTARNNSPLHF | TGTGCCAGCAGCCTCGCTCGGACGGCTCGGAATAATTCACCCCTCCACTTT
- | - | TRBJ2-3 | TRBV6-2/TRBV6-3 | CASSYGQTDTQYF | TGTGCCAGCAGTTACGGGCAGACAGATACGCAGTATTTT
- | - | TRBJ1-2 | TRBV27 | CASSLWGGYGYTF | TGTGCCAGCAGTTTATGGGGAGGTTATGGCTACACCTTC
- | TRBD1 | TRBJ1-2 | TRBV11-2 | CASSLLGTGVGGEGYTF | TGTGCCAGCAGCTTACTAGGGACAGGGGTCGGCGGGGAAGGCTACACCTTC
- | TRBD2 | TRBJ2-1 | TRBV3-1/TRBV3-2 | CASSQASQREGHSYNEQFF | TGTGCCAGCAGCCAAGCTTCTCAGCGGGAGGGCCATTCCTACAATGAGCAGTTCTTC
- | - | TRBJ2-7 | TRBV2 | CASSLEGLGEQYF | TGTGCCAGCTCCCTCGAGGGGCTGGGCGAGCAGTACTTC
- | - | TRBJ2-1 | TRBV2 | CASSEDHPSGFYNEQFF | TGTGCCAGCAGTGAAGACCACCCGTCCGGGTTCTACAATGAGCAGTTCTTC
- | - | TRBJ2-5 | TRBV7-6 | CASSDRRDGGETQYF | TGTGCCAGCAGCGACCGTCGGGACGGCGGGGAGACCCAGTACTTC
- | TRBD1 | TRBJ2-2 | TRBV7-6 | CASSLGTANTGELFF | TGTGCCAGCAGTCTTGGGACAGCGAACACCGGGGAGCTGTTTTTT
- | - | TRBJ1-1 | TRBV2 | CASWGISDGGSATEAFF | TGTGCCAGCTGGGGCATTTCTGATGGGGGGTCGGCCACTGAAGCTTTCTTT
- | - | TRBJ2-7 | TRBV5-1 | CASSFVGAHEQYF | TGCGCCAGCAGCTTTGTCGGGGCCCACGAGCAGTACTTC
- | - | TRBJ2-7 | TRBV10-3 | CAISGDTTYEQYF | TGTGCCATCAGTGGGGACACAACCTACGAGCAGTACTTC
- | TRBD1 | TRBJ1-2 | TRBV7-9 | CAGLTGGGYGYTF | TGTGCCGGTTTGACAGGGGGCGGCTATGGCTACACCTTC
- | TRBD2 | TRBJ2-2 | TRBV9 | CASSVRAGAPTGELFF | TGTGCCAGCAGCGTGAGAGCGGGGGCGCCAACCGGGGAGCTGTTTTTT
- | - | TRBJ2-7 | TRBV4-2 | CASSQDRFSGGEQYF | TGTGCCAGCAGCCAAGATAGATTTTCGGGCGGCGAGCAGTACTTC
- | TRBD2 | TRBJ2-1 | TRBV9 | CASSVGTSGSDEQFF | TGTGCCAGCAGCGTCGGGACTAGCGGGAGCGATGAGCAGTTCTTC
few | TRBD1 | TRBJ1-5 | TRBV27 | CASSLTGDYGNQPQHF | TGTGCCAGCAGCCTGACAGGGGACTACGGCAATCAGCCCCAGCATTTT
- | - | TRBJ2-1 | TRBV6-6 | CATQLRRGGANNEQFF | TGTGCCACCCAGTTGCGAAGGGGTGGGGCAAACAATGAGCAGTTCTTC
once | TRBD2 | TRBJ2-1 | TRBV28 | CASSRTSGRRSSYNEQFF | TGTGCCAGCAGCCGAACTAGCGGGAGACGAAGCTCCTACAATGAGCAGTTCTTC
- | TRBD1 | TRBJ1-1 | TRBV19 | CASSIAGTANTEAFF | TGTGCCAGTAGTATAGCCGGGACAGCGAACACTGAAGCTTTCTTT